This TCR beta chain emerged from a study of shared clonotypes between healthy human individuals. The V gene's germline CDR1 is SGHRS and CDR2 YFSETQ. Trimming shortened V by 6 bases and J by 10 bases, and 17 bases separated the two germline ends. The CDR3 contains 14 residues. Only in-frame clones appear in the TCRdb table, and some are missing; sequencing was by immunoSEQ multiplex PCR. This table holds a few million clones, under 97% found once. Sample: naive CD4+ T cells sorted from blood. The subset here: CD45RA+ positively selected. The genes are TRBV5-1 and TRBJ1-6; D remains unclear. The sequence was collected from a man aged 18-30 years in good health. The CDR3 loop reads CASKQTVIGSPLHF. CDR3 sequence (DNA): TGCGCCAGCAAACAAACGGTAATAGGATCACCCCTCCACTTT.